Below, one TCR beta chain is given with its context. The antigen remains undetermined. The sample belongs to a study of Ad26.COV2.S vaccination and SARS-CoV-2 variants. General study findings and limits: Analyses that measured TCR breadth and depth may have underestimated total T cell responses. Non-spike TCR breadth showed similarity between vaccine and placebo recipients. After vaccination, reports described spike-specific CD8+ and CD4+ T cell responses as showing substantial breadth.

The treatment: 19 received Ad26.COV2.S at low or high dose, single or two shots; about 5 received placebo; per-sample allocation not given. At day 63 after the first vaccine or placebo injection, samples were drawn. Within Boston, the person who donated was an adult of 18-55 years. Here immunoSEQ multiplex PCR was the method, and the copy in TCRdb shows in-frame clones only, minus some. The sample carries 430,000 or so clones, 80% to 95% recorded once. Sequenced here: peripheral blood, sampled in a trial of Ad26.COV2.S vaccine versus placebo. The TCR sequence derives from a person between 18 and 65 years old who received the Ad26.COV2.S COVID-19 vaccine or a placebo.

CDR3 residues: CASSSSGRYPYEQYF. CDR3 coding DNA: TGTGCCAGCAGTTCTAGCGGGAGGTACCCCTACGAGCAGTACTTC. The chain joins TRBV7-2 to TRBJ2-7, with 11 bases that match TRBD2. Trimming cost V 6 bases and J 2 bases; bases outside gene matches: 6. Germline-derived CDR1 and CDR2 are SGHTA and FQGNSA. The CDR3 covers 15 residues.